The 20 T cell receptor beta chains below come from one sample, sequenced in a study of Ad26.COV2.S vaccination and SARS-CoV-2 variants. Treatment given: over 15 received Ad26.COV2.S at low or high dose, single or two shots; roughly 5 received placebo; per-sample allocation not given. Collection of samples fell on day 63 after the first vaccine or placebo injection. Profiling relied on immunoSEQ multiplex PCR, and the TCRdb table lists in-frame clones only, not all of them. In the table there are about 470,000 clones, 90% of which are singletons. The sample here was peripheral blood, taken in a trial of Ad26.COV2.S vaccine versus placebo. These receptors all come from a person aged 18 to 59 who received the Ad26.COV2.S COVID-19 vaccine or a placebo.

The V gene is TRBV6-2 or TRBV6-3, the J gene TRBJ1-1, with 9 bases that match TRBD1. Germline V gene lookup returns CDR1 MNHEY and CDR2 SVGEGT. The CDR3 has 15 residues. V dropped 0 bases and J dropped 5; count of bases not matched to a gene: 4. CDR3 sequence reads: CASSYSGTGRTEAFF. The CDR3 DNA is TGTGCCAGCAGTTACTCGGGGACAGGGAGAACTGAAGCTTTCTTT.

The V gene is TRBV5-6, the J gene TRBJ1-1, with a weak D call TRBD1 (5 bases). The CDR3 runs 15 residues. Trimming cost V 0 bases and J 1 base, with 10 bases left between them. CDR1 and CDR2 (germline): SGHDT, YYEEEE. The CDR3 DNA sequence: TGTGCCAGCAGCTTGGCCACTGGGGCGAACACTGAAGCTTTCTTT. Amino acid sequence: CASSLATGANTEAFF.

The rearrangement joins TRBV15 to TRBJ2-6; 11 bases line up with TRBD1. V was pared by 1 base and J by 2 bases, with 1 base of the junction left unmatched. The germline V gene encodes CDR1 LNHNV and CDR2 YYDKDF (reference sequence). This CDR3 comprises 17 residues. The CDR3 protein is CATSRGDRGAGANVLTF. CDR3 DNA sequence: TGTGCCACCAGCAGAGGGGACAGGGGGGCTGGGGCCAACGTCCTGACTTTC. The entire variable domain, with the rest obtained from reference TRBV15 and TRBJ2-6, is as follows: DAMVIQNPRYQVTQFGKPVTLSCSQTLNHNVMYWYQQKSSQAPKLLFHYYDKDFNNEADTPDNFQSRRPNTSFCFLDIRSPGLGDTAMYLCATSRGDRGAGANVLTFGAGSRLTVL.

On this clone itself: Other DNA sequences from this sample encode an identical CDR3 as well. The chain combines TRBV20-1 with TRBJ2-7; unclear D gene. This CDR3 is 11 amino acids long. V lost 3 bases, J lost 2 bases, and 5 bases lay in between. The V gene's germline CDR1 is DFQATT and CDR2 SNEGSKA (reference sequence). CDR3 sequence reads: CSARDAYEQYF. The CDR3 nucleotides are TGCAGTGCTAGGGACGCCTACGAGCAGTACTTC.

The rearrangement joins TRBV5-1 to TRBJ1-2; D is unresolved. V dropped 0 bases and J dropped 3 bases, with 6 bases sitting between them. This CDR3 has 13 amino acids. Germline V gives CDR1 SGHRS, CDR2 YFSETQ. CDR3 in DNA: TGCGCCAGCAGCTTGGAGGCAGACTATGGCTACACCTTC. Its translation: CASSLEADYGYTF.

This chain links TRBV27 with TRBJ1-2; TRBD1 is a possible D gene (6 bases). Trimming left V 2 bases short and J 0 bases short, with 19 bases between. Per germline, CDR1 MNHEY and CDR2 SMNVEV (reference sequence). CDR3 length equals 18 residues. CDR3 in amino acids: CASSLRWDTPTANYGYTF. CDR3 DNA: TGTGCCAGCAGTTTACGGTGGGACACCCCAACGGCTAACTATGGCTACACCTTC.

This chain joins TRBV9 and TRBJ2-1, with D perhaps TRBD2 (6 bases). Per germline, CDR1 SGDLS and CDR2 YYNGEE. Deletions cut 3 bases from V and 0 bases from J, with 10 bases between. The CDR3 consists of 15 residues. This CDR3 is CASSGLAVSYNEQFF. Written as DNA, the CDR3 is TGTGCCAGCAGCGGATTAGCGGTCTCCTACAATGAGCAGTTCTTC.

This clone was detected once. The chain recombines TRBV28 with TRBJ2-3; 9 nucleotides match TRBD2. Trimming removed 2 bases from V and 5 bases from J; junction bases left unmatched: 11. CDR1 MDHEN and CDR2 SYDVKM come from the germline V gene. The CDR3 loop spans 17 amino acids. CDR3 nucleotide sequence: TGTGCCAGCAGTTTACCCCCCTTTAGCGGGGGAGGAGATACGCAGTATTTT. Residues: CASSLPPFSGGGDTQYF.

The rearrangement uses TRBV6-5 and TRBJ1-3, with D perhaps matching TRBD1 (6 bases). V was pared by 6 bases and J by 0 bases, with 9 bases between. The germline V gene has CDR1 MNHEY and CDR2 SVGAGI. This CDR3 is 14 amino acids long. Here the CDR3 DNA reads TGTGCCAGCAGCACAGGGAACTCTGGAAACACCATATATTTT. Protein sequence: CASSTGNSGNTIYF.

The rearrangement links TRBV28 to TRBJ1-3; tentatively, D is TRBD1 (6 bases). Germline values: CDR1 MDHEN, CDR2 SYDVKM. CDR3 length: 17 residues. The V end lost 1 base, the J end lost 0 bases, and 13 bases lay between the germline ends. In DNA, the CDR3 is TGTGCCAGCAGTTTATTCCCATCAGGGGACTCTGGAAACACCATATATTTT. This encodes CASSLFPSGDSGNTIYF.

The V gene is TRBV19, the J gene TRBJ2-2; D is unclear. The CDR3 is made up of 14 amino acids. Germline V gene lookup returns CDR1 LNHDA and CDR2 SQIVND (reference sequence). V was cut by 3 bases and J by 2 bases, with 7 bases left in between. CDR3 DNA: TGTGCCAGTAGTATGGCAGGAAACACCGGGGAGCTGTTTTTT. It encodes CASSMAGNTGELFF.

The V call is TRBV11-3, the J call TRBJ2-1; TRBD1 aligns across 8 bases. V gave up 1 base and J gave up 9 bases; unmatched junction bases: 5. The length of the CDR3 is 14 residues. The germline V gene has CDR1 SGHNT and CDR2 YENEEA. This CDR3 is CASSLAPTGVEQFF. The CDR3 DNA is TGTGCCAGCAGCTTAGCGCCGACAGGGGTTGAGCAGTTCTTC.

The chain uses TRBV12-3 or TRBV12-4 and TRBJ2-5; D unclear. Trimming cost V 3 bases and J 2 bases, with 4 bases left between them. The CDR3 is 12 amino acids. The CDR3 loop is CASSFGQETQYF. As DNA, the CDR3 is TGTGCCAGCAGTTTCGGTCAAGAGACCCAGTACTTC.

The chain employs TRBV13 and TRBJ2-7, with D perhaps being TRBD1 or TRBD2 (5 bases each). Germline CDR1 is PRHDT and CDR2 is FYEKMQ (reference sequence). The CDR3 length is 16 residues. The V end lost 0 bases, the J end lost 0 bases, and 12 bases lay between the germline ends. The CDR3: CASSLGARETSYEQYF. For the CDR3, the DNA is TGTGCCAGCAGCTTAGGCGCCAGGGAGACCTCCTACGAGCAGTACTTC.

The CDR3 here is CASRASLAGVTYEQYF. DNA for the CDR3: TGTGCCAGCAGAGCATCTCTAGCGGGGGTAACCTACGAGCAGTACTTC. V usage is TRBV27 and J usage is TRBJ2-7; 10 positions agree with TRBD2. CDR1 is MNHEY and CDR2 is SMNVEV in the germline V gene (reference sequence). The CDR3 sequence is 16 residues long. The trim removed 6 bases at V and 2 bases at J, leaving 10 bases unmatched.

The rearrangement uses TRBV19 and TRBJ2-3; D is perhaps TRBD2 (6 bases). Germline CDR1 LNHDA, CDR2 SQIVND (reference sequence). CDR3 length equals 14 residues. With 5 bases removed from V and 3 bases from J, the gap between germline ends came to 12 bases. The CDR3 loop is CASSPKTSTDTQYF. The CDR3 DNA follows: TGTGCCAGTAGTCCCAAGACTAGTACAGATACGCAGTATTTT.

Details on this clone: Other DNA sequences in this sample translate to the same CDR3. The CDR3 DNA reads as TGCGCCAGCAGCTTGGAAGGTAACACTGAAGCTTTCTTT. Its translation: CASSLEGNTEAFF. The chain employs TRBV5-1 and TRBJ1-1; unclear D gene. There are 13 residues in the CDR3. V was shortened by 0 bases and J by 2 bases, with 5 bases between the two germline ends. In germline, CDR1 is SGHRS, CDR2 YFSETQ. Using reference TRBV5-1 and TRBJ1-1 for the parts outside the CDR3, the full variable domain is KAGVTQTPRYLIKTRGQQVTLSCSPISGHRSVSWYQQTPGQGLQFLFEYFSETQRNKGNFPGRFSGRQFSNSRSEMNVSTLELGDSALYLCASSLEGNTEAFFGQGTRLTVV.

The chain recombines TRBV11-3 with TRBJ2-2; 11 bases are a match to TRBD1. V shed 5 bases and J 7 bases; nucleotides not matched to a gene: 6. The CDR3 sequence is 15 residues long. The germline CDR1 and CDR2 sequences are SGHNT and YENEEA. In nucleotides, the CDR3 is TGTGCCAGCAGCGTCGGGACAGGGGGACTCGGGGAGCTGTTTTTT. Translating gives CASSVGTGGLGELFF.

This sequence joins TRBV4-3 and TRBJ2-2; no clear D gene. The length of the CDR3 is 16 residues. Germline V gene lookup returns CDR1 LGHNA and CDR2 YSLEER. The V end was cut by 0 bases, the J end by 1 base, with 9 bases between. CDR3 coding DNA: TGCGCCAGCAGCCAAGATATGGCTATGAACACCGGGGAGCTGTTTTTT. Translating it yields CASSQDMAMNTGELFF.

This chain uses TRBV13 with TRBJ2-7; 7 nucleotides align to TRBD2. V lost 0 bases, J lost 7 bases, and 9 bases stayed unmatched. CDR1 is PRHDT, CDR2 FYEKMQ, per germline (reference sequence). This CDR3 contains 15 residues. The CDR3 DNA sequence: TGTGCCAGCAGCTTAGGGCTAGCGGCCCCGAGGGAGCAGTACTTC. Translation: CASSLGLAAPREQYF.